Listed below are T cell receptor beta chains from one sample, sequenced in a study of T-cell memory formation after mild COVID-19. TCRdb ran MiXCR on the 5' RACE reads and lists one entry per CDR3 protein. Of tens of thousands of distinct CDR3 sequences listed, around 6.6% are singletons. Material for sequencing was PBMCs or a T cell subset sorted from them (not recorded which). These receptors all stem from an adult who had mild COVID-19 (a few samples of this study predate the infection). Cell type and time point are not known. CDR3s include the opening cysteine and the closing phenylalanine or tryptophan. The D gene is left open where the match is weak. The size field is filled for only some rows; it gives once, few, many or a size class.

>TRBJ2-1|TRBV3-1|NA|NA
TGTGCCAGCAGCCCACTCGCCGGCCAAGTGGCCTACAATGAGCAGTTCTTC
CASSPLAGQVAYNEQFF
>TRBJ1-1|TRBV20-1|NA|NA
TGCAGTGCTCCAAAGGGCCTGAACACTGAAGCTTTCTTT
CSAPKGLNTEAFF
>TRBJ2-7|TRBV5-1|many|NA
TGCGCCAGCAGCTTGGCGGCGTCCAGCTCCTACGAGCAGTACTTC
CASSLAASSSYEQYF
>TRBJ2-5|TRBV3-1|NA|TRBD2
TGTGCCAGCAGCCAAGGTCGGACTAGCGGGAGTTCAGAGACCCAGTACTTC
CASSQGRTSGSSETQYF
>TRBJ2-7|TRBV5-1|NA|TRBD2
TGCGCCAGCAGCGCCACAACTAGCGGGGGGGCCTACGAGCAGTACTTC
CASSATTSGGAYEQYF
>TRBJ2-1|TRBV18|NA|NA
TGTGCCAGCTCTCCCGGGGCTTACAATGAGCAGTTCTTC
CASSPGAYNEQFF
>TRBJ1-1|TRBV7-9|many|TRBD1
TGTGCCAGCAGCTTTCTGACAGGGGTACCCGCTGAAGCTTTCTTT
CASSFLTGVPAEAFF
>TRBJ1-1|TRBV4-2|few|NA
TGTGCCAGCAGCCCCCTTCGTCGAAGCGGTATGAACACTGAAGCTTTCTTT
CASSPLRRSGMNTEAFF
>TRBJ1-6|TRBV6-1|few|TRBD1
TGTGCCAGCATTTGGGACAGGGGGGATTCACCCCTCCACTTT
CASIWDRGDSPLHF
>TRBJ1-2|TRBV7-2|few|NA
TGTGCCAGCAGCTCACCAAACGGGGGGGCAGGTGGCTACACCTTC
CASSSPNGGAGGYTF
>TRBJ1-2|TRBV7-9|NA|NA
TGTGCCAGCAGCCCGTCCATGAAGAGTAACTATGGCTACACCTTC
CASSPSMKSNYGYTF
>TRBJ2-3|TRBV12-3/TRBV12-4|many|TRBD2
TGTGCCAGCAGTTTTGGGCGGGAGGCAGATACGCAGTATTTT
CASSFGREADTQYF
>TRBJ2-5|TRBV6-2/TRBV6-3|NA|NA
TGTGCCAGCAGTTTTAGCAGGGGAGGAGAGACCCAGTACTTC
CASSFSRGGETQYF
>TRBJ2-3|TRBV18|NA|NA
TGTGCCAGCTCACCACATCCAGGGAGCACAGATACGCAGTATTTT
CASSPHPGSTDTQYF
>TRBJ2-3|TRBV5-1|few|TRBD2
TGCGCCAGCAGCTTGGCCAATCTAGCGGGTTACACAGATACGCAGTATTTT
CASSLANLAGYTDTQYF
>TRBJ2-3|TRBV4-1|few|NA
TGCGCCAGCAGCCGAATCCAGGGCCACACAGATACGCAGTATTTT
CASSRIQGHTDTQYF
>TRBJ1-4|TRBV5-1|NA|NA
TGCGCCAGCAGCCCTTGGACAGATTCAAATGAAAAACTGTTTTTT
CASSPWTDSNEKLFF
>TRBJ2-7|TRBV5-1|many|TRBD2
TGCGCCAGCAGCTTGGCCCCTAGCGGGGGGTACGAGCAGTACTTC
CASSLAPSGGYEQYF
>TRBJ2-1|TRBV12-3/TRBV12-4|many|NA
TGTGCCAGCAGCACAAAGGGGTCGGGGGGCGGTGATGAGCAGTTCTTC
CASSTKGSGGGDEQFF
>TRBJ2-3|TRBV21-1|NA|NA
TGTGCCAGCAGCAAAGCAAACACAGTTAGGGGGAGCACAGATACGCAGTATTTT
CASSKANTVRGSTDTQYF
>TRBJ2-3|TRBV11-3|few|TRBD1
TGTGCCAGCAGCTTCCAACAGGGGATGGCCCTGAGCACAGATACGCAGTATTTT
CASSFQQGMALSTDTQYF
>TRBJ1-5|TRBV20-1|NA|NA
TGCAGTGCTAGAGCGGGGGTCTGGGGCAATCAGCCCCAGCATTTT
CSARAGVWGNQPQHF
>TRBJ1-1|TRBV20-1|NA|NA
TGCAGTGCTAGTCTCGGGCGGGACACTGAAGCTTTCTTT
CSASLGRDTEAFF
>TRBJ2-1|TRBV4-3|many|TRBD2
TGCGCCAGCAGCCAAGATATAAGGAGTGGGCGGGAGAGGAATGAGCAGTTCTTC
CASSQDIRSGRERNEQFF
>TRBJ1-5|TRBV19|few|NA
TGTGCCAGTAGTATAAAGGGACTGAGCAATCAGCCCCAGCATTTT
CASSIKGLSNQPQHF
>TRBJ2-4|TRBV25-1|many|NA
TGTGCCAGCAGTGACCCAGGGGGGGAAAACATTCAGTACTTC
CASSDPGGENIQYF
>TRBJ1-5|TRBV10-3|many|TRBD1
TGTGCCATCAGTGAGTCGGGGACAGGGAGGTTGGGCAATCAGCCCCAGCATTTT
CAISESGTGRLGNQPQHF
>TRBJ1-2|TRBV7-3|NA|NA
TGTGCCAGCAGCTTAACCCCAGGGAATTCCTATGGCTACACCTTC
CASSLTPGNSYGYTF
>TRBJ2-1|TRBV4-2|NA|TRBD1
TGTGCCAGCCAAGATGGGGGCGGGACAGGGGGCCACAATGAGCAGTTCTTC
CASQDGGGTGGHNEQFF
>TRBJ2-7|TRBV12-3/TRBV12-4|NA|NA
TGTGCCAGCAGTGCGCATGTAGGGGGGTCCTACGAGCAGTACTTC
CASSAHVGGSYEQYF